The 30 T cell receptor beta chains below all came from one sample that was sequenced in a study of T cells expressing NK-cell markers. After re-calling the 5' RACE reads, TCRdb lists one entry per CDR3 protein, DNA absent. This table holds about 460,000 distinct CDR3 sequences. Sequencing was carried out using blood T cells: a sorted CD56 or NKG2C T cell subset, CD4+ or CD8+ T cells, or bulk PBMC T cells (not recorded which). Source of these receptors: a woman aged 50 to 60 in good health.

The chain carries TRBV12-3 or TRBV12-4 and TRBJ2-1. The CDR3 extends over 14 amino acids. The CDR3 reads CASSLNEPSNEQFF.

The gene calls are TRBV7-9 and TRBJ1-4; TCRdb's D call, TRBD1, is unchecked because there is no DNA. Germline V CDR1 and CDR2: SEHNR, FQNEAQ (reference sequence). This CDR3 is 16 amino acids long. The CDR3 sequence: CASSLAGGATNEKLFF.

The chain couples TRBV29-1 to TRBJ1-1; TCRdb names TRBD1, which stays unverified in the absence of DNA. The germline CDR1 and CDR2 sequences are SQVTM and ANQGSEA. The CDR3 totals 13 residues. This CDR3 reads CSLRQGLSTEAFF.

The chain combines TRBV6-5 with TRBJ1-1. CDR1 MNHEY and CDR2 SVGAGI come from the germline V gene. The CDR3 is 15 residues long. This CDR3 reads CASVLRGDPNTEAFF.

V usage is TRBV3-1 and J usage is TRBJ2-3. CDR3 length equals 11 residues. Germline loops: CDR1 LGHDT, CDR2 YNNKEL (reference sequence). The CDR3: CASGPPDTQYF.

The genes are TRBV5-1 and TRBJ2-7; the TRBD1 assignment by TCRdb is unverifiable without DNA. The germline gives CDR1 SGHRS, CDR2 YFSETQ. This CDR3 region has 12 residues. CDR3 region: CASGTGTYEQYF.

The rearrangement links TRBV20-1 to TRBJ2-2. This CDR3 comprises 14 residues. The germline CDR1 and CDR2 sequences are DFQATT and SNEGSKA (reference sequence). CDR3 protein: CSAREWENTGELFF.

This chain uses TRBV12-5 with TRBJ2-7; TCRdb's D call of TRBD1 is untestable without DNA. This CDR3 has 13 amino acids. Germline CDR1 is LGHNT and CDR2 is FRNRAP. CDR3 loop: CASLRDSTYEQYF.

This chain's CDR3 is CASSHLAGSYNEQFF. This rearrangement joins TRBV4-1 to TRBJ2-1; as DNA is missing, the TRBD2 call by TCRdb cannot be tested. Germline CDR1 is MGHRA and CDR2 is YSYEKL. The CDR3 runs to 15 residues.

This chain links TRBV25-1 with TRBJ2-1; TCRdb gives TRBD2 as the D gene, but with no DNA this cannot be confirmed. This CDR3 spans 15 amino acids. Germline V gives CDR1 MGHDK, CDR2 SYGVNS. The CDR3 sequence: CASTPDSGSLYEQFF.

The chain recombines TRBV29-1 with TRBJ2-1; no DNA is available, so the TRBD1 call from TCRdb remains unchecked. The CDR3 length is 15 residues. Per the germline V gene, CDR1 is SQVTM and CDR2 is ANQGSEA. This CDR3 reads CSVEDRGQGADEQFF.

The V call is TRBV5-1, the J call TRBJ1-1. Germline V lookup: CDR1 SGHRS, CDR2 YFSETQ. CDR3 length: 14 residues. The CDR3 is CASSLGDLYTEAFF.

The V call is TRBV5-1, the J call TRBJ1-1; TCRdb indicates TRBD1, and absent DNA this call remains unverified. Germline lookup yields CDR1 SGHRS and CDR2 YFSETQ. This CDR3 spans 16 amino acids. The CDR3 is CASSLEGQGWGTEAFF.

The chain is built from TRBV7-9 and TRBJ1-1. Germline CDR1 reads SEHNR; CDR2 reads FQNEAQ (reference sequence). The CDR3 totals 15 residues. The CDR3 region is CASSLSEDRNTEAFF.

This CDR3 reads CATSAGQGSSTDTQYF. J is TRBJ2-3 and V is TRBV15; absent DNA, TCRdb's TRBD1 call cannot be checked. Germline V gene lookup returns CDR1 LNHNV and CDR2 YYDKDF (reference sequence). The CDR3 totals 16 residues.

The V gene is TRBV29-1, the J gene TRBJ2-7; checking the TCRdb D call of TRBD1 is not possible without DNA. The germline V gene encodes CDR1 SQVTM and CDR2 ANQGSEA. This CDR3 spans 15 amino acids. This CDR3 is CSVEVSGQWTYEQYF.

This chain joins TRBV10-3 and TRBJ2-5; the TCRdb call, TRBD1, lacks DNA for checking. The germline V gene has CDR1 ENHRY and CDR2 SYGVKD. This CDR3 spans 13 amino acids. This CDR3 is CAIRPTGQETQYF.

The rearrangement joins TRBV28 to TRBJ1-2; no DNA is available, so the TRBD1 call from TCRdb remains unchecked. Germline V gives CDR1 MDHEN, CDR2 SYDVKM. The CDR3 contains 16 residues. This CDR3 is CASSSPGQGVGYGYTF.

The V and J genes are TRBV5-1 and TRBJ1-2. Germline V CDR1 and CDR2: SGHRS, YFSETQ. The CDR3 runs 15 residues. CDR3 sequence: CASNTRGDEGSGYTF.

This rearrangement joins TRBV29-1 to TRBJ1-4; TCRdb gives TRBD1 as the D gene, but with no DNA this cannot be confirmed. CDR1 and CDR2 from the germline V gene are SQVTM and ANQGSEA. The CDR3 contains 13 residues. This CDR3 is CSVKDRDSEKLFF.

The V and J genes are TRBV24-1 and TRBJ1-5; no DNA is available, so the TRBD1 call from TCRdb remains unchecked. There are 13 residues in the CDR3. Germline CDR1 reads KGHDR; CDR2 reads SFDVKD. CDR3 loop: CATSKDRSQPQHF.

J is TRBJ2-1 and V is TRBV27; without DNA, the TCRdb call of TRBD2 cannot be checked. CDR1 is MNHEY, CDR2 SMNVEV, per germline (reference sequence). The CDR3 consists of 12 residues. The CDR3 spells CASSGGWNEQFF.

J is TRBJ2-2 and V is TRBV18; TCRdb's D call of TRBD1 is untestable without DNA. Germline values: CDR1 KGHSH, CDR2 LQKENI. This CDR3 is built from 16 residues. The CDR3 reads CASSPGLPGAGGELFF.

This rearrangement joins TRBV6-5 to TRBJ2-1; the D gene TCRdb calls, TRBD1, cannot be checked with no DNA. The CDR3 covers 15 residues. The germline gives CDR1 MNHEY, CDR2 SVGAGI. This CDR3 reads CASTRRGTSYNEQFF.

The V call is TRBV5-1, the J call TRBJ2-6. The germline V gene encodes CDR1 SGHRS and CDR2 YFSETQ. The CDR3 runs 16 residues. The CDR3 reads CASRPQGAYGANVLTF.

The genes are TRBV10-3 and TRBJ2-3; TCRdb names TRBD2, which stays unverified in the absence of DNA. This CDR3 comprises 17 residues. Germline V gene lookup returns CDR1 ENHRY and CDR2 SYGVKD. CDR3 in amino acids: CAISESLFTNGADTQYF.

The CDR3 here is CASSSHSGRANNSPLHF. The chain recombines TRBV5-1 with TRBJ1-6. Germline V lookup: CDR1 SGHRS, CDR2 YFSETQ. The CDR3 runs to 17 residues. Full variable domain (rest looked up from reference TRBV5-1 and TRBJ1-6): KAGVTQTPRYLIKTRGQQVTLSCSPISGHRSVSWYQQTPGQGLQFLFEYFSETQRNKGNFPGRFSGRQFSNSRSEMNVSTLELGDSALYLCASSSHSGRANNSPLHFGNGTRLTVT.

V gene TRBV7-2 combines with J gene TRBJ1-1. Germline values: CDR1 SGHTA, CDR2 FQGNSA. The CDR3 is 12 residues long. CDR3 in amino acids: CASSRADTEAFF.

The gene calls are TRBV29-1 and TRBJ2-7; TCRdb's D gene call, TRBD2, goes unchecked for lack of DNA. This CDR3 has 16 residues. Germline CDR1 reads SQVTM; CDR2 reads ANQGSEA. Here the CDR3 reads CSVEEGFGSGTYEQYF.

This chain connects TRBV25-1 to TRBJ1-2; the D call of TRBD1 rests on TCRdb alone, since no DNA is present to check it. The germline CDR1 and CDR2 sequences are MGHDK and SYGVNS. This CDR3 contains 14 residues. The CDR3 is CASSGWTGVDGYTF.